This T cell receptor beta chain was recorded in a study of regulatory T cells in long-lasting Graves disease. Sequencing libraries for TCR beta were prepared with iRepertoire HTBI primers and Arm-PCR of CDR3 regions. TCRdb analysed the multiplex PCR reads with MiXCR anew, one entry per CDR3 protein. The data contain about 530,000 distinct CDR3 sequences, 15% to 20% of them singletons. Time point denoted: newly diagnosed GD, antithyroid drugs for less than 3 months. From RNA extracted from PBMCs, the TCR library was made. Trimming took 8 bases from V and 1 from J; bases not matched to a gene: 6. CDR3 size: 13 residues. Germline CDR1 is SQVTM and CDR2 is ANQGSEA. This clonotype was observed at least ten times. These data were likewise used in another study, on T cells in Graves' hyperthyroidism and ophthalmopathy.

The chain carries TRBV29-1 and TRBJ1-1; TRBD1 matches 8 bases. The receptor's source is a woman aged 35 to 59 with Graves disease. The starting material was peripheral blood mononuclear cells (PBMCs), obtained at new diagnosis, from a patient treated with antithyroid drugs. The CDR3 sequence: CSTWTGTNTEAFF. The CDR3 region has the DNA TGCAGCACTTGGACAGGGACGAACACTGAAGCTTTCTTT.